This T cell receptor beta chain was profiled in a study of cytomegalovirus exposure and HLA in healthy donors. Overall study findings and caveats: Immune exposure information comprised only CMV serostatus.

PCR involved 60 Vbeta and 13 Jbeta primers. The method was immunoSEQ multiplex PCR; TCRdb's version includes in-frame clones alone and lacks a portion of them. The sample has 120,000 to 150,000 clones, around 79% seen once. As for this clone: The target antigen is unknown.

Input material: PBMCs. This receptor was taken from a female donor in good health and CMV-seronegative.

CDR3 coding DNA: TGTGCTAGTGCACTAGAGCAGGGACAGGAGTACTTC. Amino acid sequence: CASALEQGQEYF. The chain combines TRBV12-5 with TRBJ2-7; 8 nucleotides align to TRBD1. After removal of 7 bases from V and 11 bases from J, the junction contained 10 bases not matched to a gene. Per the germline V gene, CDR1 is LGHNT and CDR2 is FRNRAP. This CDR3 is built from 12 residues.